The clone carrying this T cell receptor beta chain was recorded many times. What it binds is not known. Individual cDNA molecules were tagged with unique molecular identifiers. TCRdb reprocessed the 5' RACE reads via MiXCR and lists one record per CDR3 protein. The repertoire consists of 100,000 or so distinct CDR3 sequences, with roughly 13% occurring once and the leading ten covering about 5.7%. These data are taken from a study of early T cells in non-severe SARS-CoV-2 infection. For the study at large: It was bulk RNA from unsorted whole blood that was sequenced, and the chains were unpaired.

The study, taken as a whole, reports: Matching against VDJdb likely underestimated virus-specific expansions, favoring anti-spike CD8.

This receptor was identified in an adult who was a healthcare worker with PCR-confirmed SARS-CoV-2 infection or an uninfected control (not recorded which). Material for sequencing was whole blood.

The CDR3 here is CASRGRRESGDNEQFF. The CDR3 coding sequence is TGTGCCAGCAGGGGCCGGCGGGAGAGCGGGGACAATGAGCAGTTCTTC. The J gene is TRBJ2-1, the V gene TRBV6-1, with 7 bases aligning to TRBD2. From germline, CDR1 is MNHNS and CDR2 SASEGT. V trimming: 6 bases; J trimming: 5 bases; junction bases outside the gene matches: 13. The CDR3 has 16 residues.